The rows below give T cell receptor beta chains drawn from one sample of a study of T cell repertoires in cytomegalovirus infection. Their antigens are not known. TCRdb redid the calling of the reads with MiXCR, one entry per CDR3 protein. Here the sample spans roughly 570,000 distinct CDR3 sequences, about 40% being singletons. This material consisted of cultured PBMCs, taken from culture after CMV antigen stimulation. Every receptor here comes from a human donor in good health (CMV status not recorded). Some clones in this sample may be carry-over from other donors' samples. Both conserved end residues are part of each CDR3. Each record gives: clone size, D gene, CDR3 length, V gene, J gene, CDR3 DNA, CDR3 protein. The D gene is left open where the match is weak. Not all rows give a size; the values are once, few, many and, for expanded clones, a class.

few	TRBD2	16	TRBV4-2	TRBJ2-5	TGTGCCAGCAGCCCCGGGACTAGCGGGAGCGGGGAGACCCAGTACTTC	CASSPGTSGSGETQYF
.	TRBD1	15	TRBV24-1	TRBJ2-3	TGTGCCACCAGTGATCCAGGACAGGGGAAAGATACGCAGTATTTT	CATSDPGQGKDTQYF
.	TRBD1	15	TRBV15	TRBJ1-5	TGTGCCACCAGCAGAGGTGGGACAGATAATCAGCCCCAGCATTTT	CATSRGGTDNQPQHF
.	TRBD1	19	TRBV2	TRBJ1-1	TGTGCCAGCAGTGAAGCTAACATAGCCGACAGGGGGGGGAACACTGAAGCTTTCTTT	CASSEANIADRGGNTEAFF
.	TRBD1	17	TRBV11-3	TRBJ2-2	TGTGCCAGCAGCTTAGAAGGGGGCAGATGGAACACCGGGGAGCTGTTTTTT	CASSLEGGRWNTGELFF
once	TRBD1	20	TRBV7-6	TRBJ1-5	TGTGCCAGCAGCTTAGTTTTCCTGTGGCAGGGGGGCTATAGCAATCAGCCCCAGCATTTT	CASSLVFLWQGGYSNQPQHF
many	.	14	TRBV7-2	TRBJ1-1	TGTGCCAGCAGCTTAGGGGGTGACGGCACTGAAGCTTTCTTT	CASSLGGDGTEAFF
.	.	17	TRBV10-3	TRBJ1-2	TGTGCCATCAGTGAGCAAACCGGGGGAGACGGGGCCTATGGCTACACCTTC	CAISEQTGGDGAYGYTF
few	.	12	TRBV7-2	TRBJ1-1	TGTGCCACCACCACGGGGGACACTGAAGCTTTCTTT	CATTTGDTEAFF
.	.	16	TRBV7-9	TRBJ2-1	TGTGCCAGCAGCCCTCAGACAGGCGGGGTGTACAATGAGCAGTTCTTC	CASSPQTGGVYNEQFF
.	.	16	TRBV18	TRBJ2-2	TGTGCCAGCTCACCCTGGGCCCTCGCGAACACCGGGGAGCTGTTTTTT	CASSPWALANTGELFF
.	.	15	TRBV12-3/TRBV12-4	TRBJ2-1	TGTGCCAGCAAACCCCTCACGATTCGGATCAATGAGCAGTTCTTC	CASKPLTIRINEQFF
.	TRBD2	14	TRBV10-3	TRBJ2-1	TGTGCCATCAGCTCAGGACTAGTCCCGAATGAGCAGTTCTTC	CAISSGLVPNEQFF
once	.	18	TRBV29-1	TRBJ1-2	TGCAGCGTTGACCTGAGGGGTGCAGGTGCAATAGCTAACTATGGCTACACCTTC	CSVDLRGAGAIANYGYTF
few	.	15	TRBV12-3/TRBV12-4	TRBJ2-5	TGTGCCAGCAGTCCTCCCATGAAGGGGTTGGAGACCCAGTACTTC	CASSPPMKGLETQYF
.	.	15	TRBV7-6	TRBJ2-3	TGTGCCAGTGCCGGGAGTGAAATTAGTCCGGATACGCAGTATTTT	CASAGSEISPDTQYF
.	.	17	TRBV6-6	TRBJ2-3	TGTGCCAGCAGTTACTCGATGACACCCGACCTCACAGATACGCAGTATTTT	CASSYSMTPDLTDTQYF
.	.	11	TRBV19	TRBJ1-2	TGTGCCAGTAGATTGGGCAATTACCACACCTTC	CASRLGNYHTF
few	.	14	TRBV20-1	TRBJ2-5	TGCAGTGCCACCTCCCACAGGTACCAAGAGACCCAGTACTTC	CSATSHRYQETQYF
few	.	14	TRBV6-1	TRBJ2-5	TGTGCCAGCAGTGAAGCGCTGGAGGCAGAGACCCAGTACTTC	CASSEALEAETQYF
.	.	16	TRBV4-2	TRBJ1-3	TGTGCCAGCAGCACAAGCCTCAGGGGTTCTGGAAACACCATATATTTT	CASSTSLRGSGNTIYF
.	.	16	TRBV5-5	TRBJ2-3	TGTGCCAGCAGCTTGGCAGTCGTTGTGGAGACCAATACGCAGTATTTT	CASSLAVVVETNTQYF
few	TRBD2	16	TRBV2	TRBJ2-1	TGTGCCAGCAGTGAGGGGGGGACGGGAAGCTACAATGAGCAGTTCTTC	CASSEGGTGSYNEQFF
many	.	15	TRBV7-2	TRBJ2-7	TGTGCCAGCAGCTTAGCCTTGGGACACTCCTACGAGCAGTACTTC	CASSLALGHSYEQYF
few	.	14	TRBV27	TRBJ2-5	TGTGCCAGCAGTTTAGCCGCTGACAGGGAGACCCAGTACTTC	CASSLAADRETQYF